This TCR beta chain was recovered during a study of response to subunit inactivated influenza vaccine. From the RT-PCR reads, TCRdb called clonotypes with MiXCR, one entry per CDR3 protein. Of about 540,000 distinct CDR3 sequences listed, roughly 25% are singletons. V gave up 5 bases and J gave up 9 bases; unmatched junction bases: 5. This CDR3 is built from 14 residues. Looked up from germline, CDR1 is SNHLY and CDR2 is FYNNEI. These sequences were also reported in another study, on T cells expressing NK-cell markers. From that paper: 5'RACE template switching with UMIs produced the TCR beta cDNA.

The V call is TRBV2, the J call TRBJ2-1; 12 bases align to TRBD2. Specimen: CD4+ T cells sorted from PBMCs, collected approximately 12 days after vaccination. The clonotype originates from a man aged 50 to 60 who received an inactivated influenza vaccine. As DNA, the CDR3 is TGTGCCAGCAGTCGCCTAGCGGGAGGGGGTGAGCAGTTCTTC. This codes for CASSRLAGGGEQFF.